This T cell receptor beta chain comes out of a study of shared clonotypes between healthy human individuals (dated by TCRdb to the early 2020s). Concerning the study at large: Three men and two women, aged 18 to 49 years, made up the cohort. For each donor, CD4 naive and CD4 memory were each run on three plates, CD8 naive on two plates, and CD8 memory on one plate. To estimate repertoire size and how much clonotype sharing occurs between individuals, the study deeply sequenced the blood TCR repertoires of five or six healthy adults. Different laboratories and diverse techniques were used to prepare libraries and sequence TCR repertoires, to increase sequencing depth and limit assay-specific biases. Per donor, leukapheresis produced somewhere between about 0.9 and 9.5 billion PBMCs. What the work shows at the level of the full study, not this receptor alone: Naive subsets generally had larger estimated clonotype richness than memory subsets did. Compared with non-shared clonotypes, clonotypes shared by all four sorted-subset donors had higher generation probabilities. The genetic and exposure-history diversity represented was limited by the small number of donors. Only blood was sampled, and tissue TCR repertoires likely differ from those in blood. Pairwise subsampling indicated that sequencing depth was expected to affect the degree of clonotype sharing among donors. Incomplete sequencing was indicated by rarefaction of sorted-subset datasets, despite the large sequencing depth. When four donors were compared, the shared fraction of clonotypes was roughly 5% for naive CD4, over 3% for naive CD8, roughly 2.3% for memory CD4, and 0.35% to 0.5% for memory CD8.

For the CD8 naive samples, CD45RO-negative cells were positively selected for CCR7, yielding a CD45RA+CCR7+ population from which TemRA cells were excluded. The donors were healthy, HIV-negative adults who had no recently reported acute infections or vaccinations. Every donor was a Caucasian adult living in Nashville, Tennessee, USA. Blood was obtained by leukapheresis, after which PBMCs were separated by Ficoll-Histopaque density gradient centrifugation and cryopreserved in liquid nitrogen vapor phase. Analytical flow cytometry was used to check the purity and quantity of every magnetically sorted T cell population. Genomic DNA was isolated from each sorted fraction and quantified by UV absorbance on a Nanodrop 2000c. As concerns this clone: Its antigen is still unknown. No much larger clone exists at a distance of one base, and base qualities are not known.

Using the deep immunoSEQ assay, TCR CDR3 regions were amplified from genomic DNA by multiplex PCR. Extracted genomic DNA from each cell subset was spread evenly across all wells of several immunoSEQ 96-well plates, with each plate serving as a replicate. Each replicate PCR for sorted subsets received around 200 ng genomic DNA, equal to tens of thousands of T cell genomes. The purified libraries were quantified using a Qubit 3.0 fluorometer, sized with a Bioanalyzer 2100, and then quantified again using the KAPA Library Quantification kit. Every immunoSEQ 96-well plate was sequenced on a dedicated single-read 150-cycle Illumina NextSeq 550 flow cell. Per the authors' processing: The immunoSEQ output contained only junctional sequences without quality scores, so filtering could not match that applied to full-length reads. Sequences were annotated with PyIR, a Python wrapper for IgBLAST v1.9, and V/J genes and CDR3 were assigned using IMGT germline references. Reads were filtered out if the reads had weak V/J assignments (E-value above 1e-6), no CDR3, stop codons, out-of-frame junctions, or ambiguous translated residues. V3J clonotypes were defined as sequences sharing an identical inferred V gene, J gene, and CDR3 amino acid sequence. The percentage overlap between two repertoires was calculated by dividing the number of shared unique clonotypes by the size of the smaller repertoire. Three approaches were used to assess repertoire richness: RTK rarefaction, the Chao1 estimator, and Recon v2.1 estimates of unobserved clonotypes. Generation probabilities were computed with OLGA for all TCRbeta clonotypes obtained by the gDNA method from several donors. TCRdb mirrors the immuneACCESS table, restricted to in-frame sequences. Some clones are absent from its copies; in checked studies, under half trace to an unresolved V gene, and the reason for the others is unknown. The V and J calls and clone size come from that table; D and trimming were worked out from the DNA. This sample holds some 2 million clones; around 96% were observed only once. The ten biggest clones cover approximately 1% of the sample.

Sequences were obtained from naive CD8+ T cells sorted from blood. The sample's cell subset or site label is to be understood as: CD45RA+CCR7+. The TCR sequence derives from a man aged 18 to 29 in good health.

Here is the DNA: TGTGCCAGCAGCATGTATCCAGGGGGAACTAATGAAAAACTGTTTTTT. Its protein is CASSMYPGGTNEKLFF. The sequence is built from TRBV7-9 and TRBJ1-4, and 7 junction bases match TRBD1. Ends trimmed: V by 5 bases, J by 1 base; bases unmatched to a gene: 7. Based on the germline V gene (reference sequence), the CDR1 and CDR2 sequences are SEHNR and FQNEAQ. There are 16 amino acids in the CDR3, from cysteine to phenylalanine inclusive. Kept here is only the CDR3 DNA, which spans 48 bases and is read in frame from base 1.